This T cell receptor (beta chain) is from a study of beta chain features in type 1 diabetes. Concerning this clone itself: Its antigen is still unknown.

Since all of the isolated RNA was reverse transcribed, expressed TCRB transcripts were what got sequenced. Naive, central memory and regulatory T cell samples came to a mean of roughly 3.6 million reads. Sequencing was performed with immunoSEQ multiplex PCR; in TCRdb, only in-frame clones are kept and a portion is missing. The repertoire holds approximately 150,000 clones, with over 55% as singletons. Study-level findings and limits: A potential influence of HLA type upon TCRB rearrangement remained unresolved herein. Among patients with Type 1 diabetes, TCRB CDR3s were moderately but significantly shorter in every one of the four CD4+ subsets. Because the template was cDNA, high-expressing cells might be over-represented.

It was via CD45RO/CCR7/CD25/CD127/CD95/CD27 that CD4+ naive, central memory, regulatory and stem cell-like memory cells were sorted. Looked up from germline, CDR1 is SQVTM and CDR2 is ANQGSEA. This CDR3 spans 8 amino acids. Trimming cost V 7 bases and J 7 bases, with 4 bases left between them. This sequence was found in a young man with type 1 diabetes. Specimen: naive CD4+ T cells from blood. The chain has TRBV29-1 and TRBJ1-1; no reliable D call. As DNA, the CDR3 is TGCAGCGACAGTGAAGCTTTCTTT. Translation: CSDSEAFF.